These T cell receptor beta chains were read from a single sample in a study of blood T cell repertoires in COVID-19. This table comes from immunoSEQ multiplex PCR, and its TCRdb copy is limited to in-frame clones, with some not included. The sample records 280,000 or so clones, approximately 88% being singletons. Sequenced: peripheral blood. The receptors here all came from a woman in her thirties who had recovered from COVID-19. Each CDR3 is given with its conserved first and last residue. The order of the fields is J gene, clone size, D gene, V gene, CDR3 protein, CDR3 DNA. D genes are given only for firm matches. Only some rows state a clone size, as once, few, many or a class for expanded clones.

j_gene: TRBJ1-2
abundance: -
d_gene: TRBD1
v_gene: TRBV6-2/TRBV6-3
CDR3aa: CASSLGTGSYGYTF
CDR3nt: TGTGCCAGCAGCCTGGGGACAGGGTCTTACGGCTACACCTTC

j_gene: TRBJ1-4
abundance: -
d_gene: TRBD1
v_gene: TRBV4-1
CDR3aa: CASSPTRTGETEKLFF
CDR3nt: TGCGCCAGCAGCCCGACGAGGACAGGGGAGACTGAAAAACTGTTTTTT

j_gene: TRBJ2-1
abundance: -
d_gene: -
v_gene: TRBV24-1
CDR3aa: CATSGDYNEQFF
CDR3nt: TGTGCCACCAGTGGAGATTACAATGAGCAGTTCTTC

j_gene: TRBJ1-1
abundance: few
d_gene: -
v_gene: TRBV6-5
CDR3aa: CASSIRAGNTEAFF
CDR3nt: TGTGCCAGCAGCATAAGAGCGGGAAACACTGAAGCTTTCTTT

j_gene: TRBJ2-5
abundance: -
d_gene: TRBD1
v_gene: TRBV2
CDR3aa: CASSGTGAGYAQTQYF
CDR3nt: TGTGCCAGCAGCGGGACAGGGGCCGGATATGCACAGACCCAGTACTTC

j_gene: TRBJ1-1
abundance: -
d_gene: -
v_gene: TRBV11-3
CDR3aa: CASSLAGVGTEAFF
CDR3nt: TGTGCCAGCAGCTTAGCAGGGGTTGGCACTGAAGCTTTCTTT

j_gene: TRBJ1-2
abundance: few
d_gene: TRBD1
v_gene: TRBV18
CDR3aa: CASSPDRVYGYTF
CDR3nt: TGTGCCAGCTCACCTGACAGGGTCTATGGCTACACCTTC

j_gene: TRBJ2-5
abundance: -
d_gene: TRBD1
v_gene: TRBV7-9
CDR3aa: CASSGQGKTQYF
CDR3nt: TGTGCCAGCAGCGGACAGGGAAAGACCCAGTACTTC

j_gene: TRBJ2-2
abundance: -
d_gene: TRBD2
v_gene: TRBV4-2
CDR3aa: CASSPAGGPLTGELFF
CDR3nt: TGTGCCAGCAGCCCAGCGGGGGGGCCCCTTACCGGGGAGCTGTTTTTT

j_gene: TRBJ2-3
abundance: -
d_gene: TRBD2
v_gene: TRBV28
CDR3aa: CASSFVAGARADTQYF
CDR3nt: TGTGCCAGCAGTTTCGTAGCGGGGGCGCGGGCAGATACGCAGTATTTT

j_gene: TRBJ2-7
abundance: -
d_gene: TRBD1
v_gene: TRBV30
CDR3aa: CAWTPGQGLHEQYF
CDR3nt: TGTGCCTGGACTCCGGGACAGGGTCTCCACGAGCAGTACTTC

j_gene: TRBJ1-2
abundance: -
d_gene: TRBD1
v_gene: TRBV7-2
CDR3aa: CASSLSRGDGYTF
CDR3nt: TGTGCCAGCAGCTTAAGCAGGGGGGATGGCTACACCTTC

j_gene: TRBJ1-1
abundance: -
d_gene: TRBD1
v_gene: TRBV9
CDR3aa: CASSGSRTGENTEAFF
CDR3nt: TGTGCCAGCAGCGGCTCCCGGACAGGGGAAAACACTGAAGCTTTCTTT

j_gene: TRBJ1-2
abundance: -
d_gene: TRBD1
v_gene: TRBV5-1
CDR3aa: CASSLSPGGRIYGYTF
CDR3nt: TGCGCCAGCAGCCTATCCCCAGGGGGGCGAATCTATGGCTACACCTTC

j_gene: TRBJ1-2
abundance: -
d_gene: TRBD1
v_gene: TRBV18
CDR3aa: CASSSDRDDGYTF
CDR3nt: TGTGCCAGCTCAAGCGACAGGGACGATGGCTACACCTTC

j_gene: TRBJ1-3
abundance: -
d_gene: -
v_gene: TRBV7-3
CDR3aa: CASSLEPEDQEVIWRNTIYF
CDR3nt: TGTGCCAGCAGCTTAGAGCCCGAGGACCAGGAGGTCATTTGGAGAAACACCATATATTTT

j_gene: TRBJ1-5
abundance: -
d_gene: -
v_gene: TRBV5-1
CDR3aa: CASRVTSGSNQPQHF
CDR3nt: TGCGCCAGCAGGGTTACTTCCGGTAGCAATCAGCCCCAGCATTTT

j_gene: TRBJ1-2
abundance: -
d_gene: TRBD1
v_gene: TRBV18
CDR3aa: CASSIPGQGVTGYTF
CDR3nt: TGTGCCAGCTCAATCCCGGGACAGGGGGTTACTGGCTACACCTTC

j_gene: TRBJ2-3
abundance: -
d_gene: -
v_gene: TRBV5-5
CDR3aa: CASRTRPSTDTQYF
CDR3nt: TGTGCCAGCAGGACAAGGCCTAGCACAGATACGCAGTATTTT

j_gene: TRBJ2-5
abundance: -
d_gene: -
v_gene: TRBV5-4
CDR3aa: CASSLRGGAKETQYF
CDR3nt: TGTGCCAGCAGCTTGAGAGGGGGGGCAAAAGAGACCCAGTACTTC

j_gene: TRBJ2-7
abundance: once
d_gene: -
v_gene: TRBV15
CDR3aa: CATSEDRSYEQYF
CDR3nt: TGTGCCACCAGCGAGGACAGATCCTACGAGCAGTACTTC

j_gene: TRBJ1-2
abundance: -
d_gene: TRBD1
v_gene: TRBV27
CDR3aa: CASRPGTGDGYTF
CDR3nt: TGTGCCAGCCGACCCGGGACAGGGGACGGCTACACCTTC

j_gene: TRBJ1-1
abundance: -
d_gene: -
v_gene: TRBV6-5
CDR3aa: CASSIGGVTEAFF
CDR3nt: TGTGCCAGCAGCATCGGGGGAGTGACTGAAGCTTTCTTT

j_gene: TRBJ1-5
abundance: -
d_gene: TRBD1
v_gene: TRBV2
CDR3aa: CASSISTGDQPQHF
CDR3nt: TGTGCCAGCAGTATTAGTACAGGGGATCAGCCCCAGCATTTT

j_gene: TRBJ1-2
abundance: -
d_gene: TRBD1
v_gene: TRBV12-3/TRBV12-4
CDR3aa: CASSWTGDYGYTF
CDR3nt: TGTGCCAGCAGTTGGACAGGGGACTATGGCTACACCTTC

j_gene: TRBJ2-6
abundance: once
d_gene: -
v_gene: TRBV19
CDR3aa: CASSTYTRQYSGANVLTF
CDR3nt: TGTGCCAGTAGTACCTACACCAGACAGTACTCTGGGGCCAACGTCCTGACTTTC

j_gene: TRBJ2-3
abundance: -
d_gene: TRBD2
v_gene: TRBV9
CDR3aa: CASSPRTSTDTQYF
CDR3nt: TGTGCCAGCAGCCCCCGGACTAGCACGGATACGCAGTATTTT

j_gene: TRBJ2-7
abundance: -
d_gene: -
v_gene: TRBV6-5
CDR3aa: CASSFSQNSYEQYF
CDR3nt: TGTGCCAGCAGTTTCTCCCAGAACTCCTACGAGCAGTACTTC

j_gene: TRBJ1-4
abundance: many
d_gene: TRBD1
v_gene: TRBV4-1
CDR3aa: CASSHHQGVDEKLFF
CDR3nt: TGCGCCAGCAGCCACCATCAGGGGGTAGATGAAAAACTGTTTTTT

j_gene: TRBJ2-1
abundance: -
d_gene: -
v_gene: TRBV9
CDR3aa: CASSAETSSYNEQFF
CDR3nt: TGTGCCAGCAGCGCAGAAACTAGCTCCTACAATGAGCAGTTCTTC

j_gene: TRBJ2-1
abundance: -
d_gene: -
v_gene: TRBV6-2/TRBV6-3
CDR3aa: CASSTRDWAPEQFF
CDR3nt: TGTGCCAGCAGTACCAGGGACTGGGCCCCGGAGCAGTTCTTC

j_gene: TRBJ1-1
abundance: -
d_gene: -
v_gene: TRBV2
CDR3aa: CASTRNTEAFF
CDR3nt: TGTGCCAGCACCAGGAACACTGAAGCTTTCTTT

j_gene: TRBJ2-3
abundance: -
d_gene: TRBD2
v_gene: TRBV5-6
CDR3aa: CASSRTSGGVTDTQYF
CDR3nt: TGTGCCAGCAGCCGGACTAGCGGGGGGGTGACAGATACGCAGTATTTT

j_gene: TRBJ2-3
abundance: -
d_gene: TRBD2
v_gene: TRBV19
CDR3aa: CASSTSALAGDTQYF
CDR3nt: TGTGCCAGTAGTACGTCGGCGCTAGCGGGGGATACGCAGTATTTT

j_gene: TRBJ1-1
abundance: few
d_gene: -
v_gene: TRBV15
CDR3aa: CATRDFRGRPWTEAFF
CDR3nt: TGTGCCACCAGGGATTTCCGGGGTCGCCCTTGGACTGAAGCTTTCTTT

j_gene: TRBJ1-1
abundance: -
d_gene: -
v_gene: TRBV9
CDR3aa: CASSVVGPEAFF
CDR3nt: TGTGCCAGCAGCGTAGTTGGCCCTGAAGCTTTCTTT

j_gene: TRBJ2-1
abundance: -
d_gene: -
v_gene: TRBV5-6
CDR3aa: CASSGHRDEQFF
CDR3nt: TGTGCCAGCAGCGGACACAGGGATGAGCAGTTCTTC

j_gene: TRBJ2-5
abundance: -
d_gene: TRBD1
v_gene: TRBV24-1
CDR3aa: CATSDRGQAETQYF
CDR3nt: TGTGCCACCAGTGACCGGGGACAGGCGGAGACCCAGTACTTC

j_gene: TRBJ2-1
abundance: -
d_gene: TRBD1
v_gene: TRBV28
CDR3aa: CASSETGTAYNEQFF
CDR3nt: TGTGCCAGCAGCGAGACCGGGACAGCCTACAATGAGCAGTTCTTC

j_gene: TRBJ2-7
abundance: -
d_gene: TRBD1
v_gene: TRBV6-5
CDR3aa: CASVGQGVYYEQYF
CDR3nt: TGTGCCAGTGTGGGACAGGGGGTTTACTACGAGCAGTACTTC

j_gene: TRBJ2-3
abundance: -
d_gene: TRBD2
v_gene: TRBV7-2
CDR3aa: CASSSGLVTDTQYF
CDR3nt: TGTGCCAGCAGCTCCGGACTAGTCACAGATACGCAGTATTTT

j_gene: TRBJ2-2
abundance: -
d_gene: TRBD1
v_gene: TRBV6-1
CDR3aa: CASSEIRGTGYIGELFF
CDR3nt: TGTGCCAGCAGTGAGATCAGAGGGACAGGGTATATCGGGGAGCTGTTTTTT

j_gene: TRBJ1-5
abundance: -
d_gene: -
v_gene: TRBV4-1
CDR3aa: CASSQGSDSYNQPQHF
CDR3nt: TGCGCCAGCAGCCAGGGATCTGACAGCTACAATCAGCCCCAGCATTTT

j_gene: TRBJ2-3
abundance: -
d_gene: TRBD2
v_gene: TRBV5-4
CDR3aa: CASSWGLAGGRDTQYF
CDR3nt: TGTGCCAGCAGCTGGGGACTAGCGGGGGGGAGAGATACGCAGTATTTT

j_gene: TRBJ2-5
abundance: -
d_gene: -
v_gene: TRBV29-1
CDR3aa: CSVAASLSETQYF
CDR3nt: TGCAGCGTTGCGGCTAGTTTGTCAGAGACCCAGTACTTC

j_gene: TRBJ2-2
abundance: -
d_gene: TRBD1
v_gene: TRBV29-1
CDR3aa: CSVGQGAGELFF
CDR3nt: TGCAGCGTAGGACAGGGGGCGGGGGAGCTGTTTTTT

j_gene: TRBJ1-4
abundance: -
d_gene: -
v_gene: TRBV5-1
CDR3aa: CASSSQRHTTNEKLFF
CDR3nt: TGCGCCAGCAGCTCCCAGAGACACACAACTAATGAAAAACTGTTTTTT

j_gene: TRBJ1-6
abundance: -
d_gene: -
v_gene: TRBV4-2
CDR3aa: CASSQETAGSPLHF
CDR3nt: TGTGCCAGCAGCCAAGAAACGGCAGGATCACCCCTCCACTTT

j_gene: TRBJ1-1
abundance: -
d_gene: TRBD1
v_gene: TRBV7-9
CDR3aa: CASSRDREPEAFF
CDR3nt: TGTGCCAGCAGCAGAGACAGGGAGCCTGAAGCTTTCTTT

j_gene: TRBJ1-3
abundance: -
d_gene: -
v_gene: TRBV30
CDR3aa: CAHTTGSSGNTIYF
CDR3nt: TGTGCCCACACGACAGGAAGCTCTGGAAACACCATATATTTT

j_gene: TRBJ1-1
abundance: -
d_gene: -
v_gene: TRBV7-9
CDR3aa: CASSSPPVAEAFF
CDR3nt: TGTGCCAGCAGCTCCCCCCCGGTGGCTGAAGCTTTCTTT

j_gene: TRBJ2-5
abundance: -
d_gene: -
v_gene: TRBV24-1
CDR3aa: CATSDSLETQYF
CDR3nt: TGTGCCACCAGTGATAGCCTGGAGACCCAGTACTTC

j_gene: TRBJ2-3
abundance: once
d_gene: -
v_gene: TRBV7-2
CDR3aa: CASSSDTFTDTQYF
CDR3nt: TGTGCCAGCAGCTCGGACACGTTCACAGATACGCAGTATTTT

j_gene: TRBJ1-1
abundance: -
d_gene: TRBD1
v_gene: TRBV5-1
CDR3aa: CASSFGQGGTEAFF
CDR3nt: TGCGCCAGCAGCTTCGGACAGGGGGGGACTGAAGCTTTCTTT